This note documents a single T cell receptor beta chain sequence. What it binds is unknown. The CDR3 sequence is 15 residues long. CDR1 is SGHRS, CDR2 YFSETQ, per germline. V gave up 1 base and J gave up 3 bases, with 14 bases separating them. The data belong to a study of cytomegalovirus exposure and HLA in healthy donors. Study observations and caveats: Published work reported that the classifier diagnosed cytomegalovirus status with high specificity and sensitivity.

Data came from immunoSEQ multiplex PCR; TCRdb stores just in-frame clones and leaves some out. The data show about 150,000 clones, around 88% seen once. Sequenced: PBMCs. This receptor was obtained from a man between 18 and 35 years old in good health and CMV-seropositive. The chain uses TRBV5-1 and TRBJ2-7; TRBD1 is a possible D gene (6 bases). CDR3 nucleotide sequence: TGCGCCAGCAGCTTGCTCGGCAGGGGCCACTACGAGCAGTACTTC. This codes for CASSLLGRGHYEQYF.